This section outlines one TCR beta chain sequence together with its context. What it binds is unknown. Clones were read by immunoSEQ multiplex PCR, and TCRdb kept only the in-frame ones, dropping some. The table has around 700,000 clones, about 78% seen once. This entry is derived from a study of shared clonotypes between healthy human individuals. Study-wide results and limits: Some clonotypes were shared by all four sorted-subset donors, while others were not shared. The non-shared ones had lower generation probabilities than the shared ones.

Investigators divided CD4+ cells into CD45RA+ naive and CD45RA-negative memory subsets. Per the germline V gene, CDR1 is MNHNS and CDR2 is SASEGT. The CDR3 has 13 amino acids. Unmatched junction bases numbered 8, after V lost 7 bases and J lost 7 bases. J is TRBJ1-2 and V is TRBV6-1, with 8 bases identical to TRBD1. The sequence derives from a woman in her thirties in good health. Sequenced input: memory CD4+ T cells sorted from blood. Indicated subset: CD45RA-negative fraction. CDR3 DNA sequence: TGTGCCAGCACCGAGGACAGGGAAACTGGCTACACCTTC. Translated, it gives CASTEDRETGYTF.